This entry lists 5 T cell receptor beta chains sequenced from one sample in a study of CD8 T cells in Susac syndrome (dated by TCRdb to the late 2010s). Library preparation was by the immunoSEQ multiplex PCR assay. RNA was extracted using the RNeasy kit, and about 0.45 to 1 ug of the RNA was reverse transcribed with random hexamers. TCRdb's own reprocessing of the public reads used fastp at Q25 and MiXCR and kept productive beta chains. Here each entry gathers all rows of one CDR3 protein and keeps the most common genes and DNA. This sample is represented by 74,000 or so distinct CDR3 sequences; approximately 94% of them were singletons. The ten largest clonotypes hold roughly 0.5% of the sample. The sample comprised CD4+ T cells from PBMCs. All receptors derive from a human donor with Susac syndrome.

The chain couples TRBV6-6 to TRBJ2-1; D may be TRBD2 (7 bases). V was clipped by 7 bases and J by 5 bases, with 21 bases between them. Per the germline V gene, CDR1 is MNHNY and CDR2 is SVGAGI (reference sequence). This CDR3 has 16 amino acids. As DNA, the CDR3 is TGTGCCAGCAACTCAGGGGCGGGAGCTCCTCACAATGAGCAGTTCTTC. Encoded protein: CASNSGAGAPHNEQFF.

The chain is built from TRBV7-2 and TRBJ2-5; 10 nucleotides line up with TRBD1. J was trimmed by 2 bases and V by 2 bases; bases with no gene match: 14. The germline CDR1 and CDR2 sequences are SGHTA and FQGNSA. This CDR3 is 19 amino acids long. CDR3 sequence: CASSLIGTGAVIGQETQYF. The CDR3 nucleotides are TGTGCCAGCAGCTTAATCGGGACAGGGGCCGTTATAGGACAAGAGACCCAGTACTTC.

V is TRBV19 and J is TRBJ2-7; a weak D match, TRBD2 (5 bases). The CDR3 loop spans 16 amino acids. The germline V gene has CDR1 LNHDA and CDR2 SQIVND (reference sequence). The germline V and J ends were trimmed by 5 bases and 3 bases, with 20 bases remaining between them. The CDR3 DNA reads TGTGCCAGTAGTCCCCGGCCCTCGCGGGTTCGCTACGAGCAGTACTTC. Amino acids: CASSPRPSRVRYEQYF.

The V gene is TRBV5-1, the J gene TRBJ2-3, with TRBD1 as a possible D gene (6 bases). V lost 4 bases, J lost 0 bases, and 15 bases lay in between. The CDR3 has 16 residues. In germline, CDR1 is SGHRS, CDR2 YFSETQ. CDR3 loop: CASSPDRITSTDTQYF. CDR3 bases: TGCGCCAGCAGCCCTGACAGGATAACTAGCACAGATACGCAGTATTTT.

J is TRBJ2-4 and V is TRBV19; 9 bases align to TRBD2. Germline assignment: CDR1 LNHDA and CDR2 SQIVND (reference sequence). This CDR3 spans 14 amino acids. J gave up 7 bases and V 8 bases, and 9 bases lay outside the gene matches. This chain's CDR3 is CASSWREGVNIQYF. The CDR3 nucleotides read TGTGCCAGTTCATGGCGGGAGGGCGTTAACATTCAGTACTTC.